This T cell receptor beta chain was captured by sequencing in a study of blood T cell repertoires in COVID-19. On the study more broadly: Researchers got acute and convalescent COVID-19 samples from the United States, Italy and Spain. T cells, B-cell-depleted T cells, or PBMCs provided the cDNA or gDNA that served as material.

Profiled with immunoSEQ multiplex PCR; TCRdb holds only in-frame clones, not every one. Of 55,000 or so clones listed, over 60% are singletons. The CDR3 has 15 residues. V was clipped by 5 bases and J by 4 bases; unmatched bases: 6. CDR1 SGHTA and CDR2 FQGTGA come from the germline V gene. The chain has TRBV7-3 and TRBJ2-1, with 9 bases that match TRBD2. Source material: peripheral blood. The source of this sequence is a man between 25 and 39 years old with COVID-19, enrolled during active disease. The CDR3 reads CASSKPGLAYNEQFF. The DNA for the CDR3 is TGTGCCAGCAGCAAACCGGGACTAGCTTACAATGAGCAGTTCTTC.